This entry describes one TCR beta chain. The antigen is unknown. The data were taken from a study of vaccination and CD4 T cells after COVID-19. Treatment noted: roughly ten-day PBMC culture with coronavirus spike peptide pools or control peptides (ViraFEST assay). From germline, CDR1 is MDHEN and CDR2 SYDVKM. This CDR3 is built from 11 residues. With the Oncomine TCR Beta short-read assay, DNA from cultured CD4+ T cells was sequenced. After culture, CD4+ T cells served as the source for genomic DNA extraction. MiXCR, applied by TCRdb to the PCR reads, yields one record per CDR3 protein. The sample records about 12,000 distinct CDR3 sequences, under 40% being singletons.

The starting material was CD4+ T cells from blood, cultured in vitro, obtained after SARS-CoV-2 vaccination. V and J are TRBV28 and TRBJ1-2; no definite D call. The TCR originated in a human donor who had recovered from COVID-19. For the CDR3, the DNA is TGTGGGGCGTCCTCTAACTATGGCTACACCTTC. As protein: CGASSNYGYTF.